The present entry profiles one T cell receptor (beta chain) with its context. Generated by immunoSEQ multiplex PCR, the TCRdb table keeps only in-frame clones and is missing some. Of about 74,000 clones listed, 70% to 80% are singletons. The data belong to a study of blood T cell repertoires in COVID-19. Per germline, CDR1 MNHEY and CDR2 SVGAGI. The ends were cut back, 6 bases at V and 5 bases at J, with 16 bases in the middle. CDR3 length: 15 amino acids. This sequence originates from a man in his 70s with acute or convalescent COVID-19. The chain has TRBV6-5 and TRBJ1-4; D uncertain. The sample comprised peripheral blood. The CDR3 is CASRPEAGRNEKLFF. DNA of the CDR3: TGTGCCAGCAGGCCCGAAGCAGGCCGGAATGAAAAACTGTTTTTT.